The entry below gives a single T cell receptor (beta chain) sequence along with its context. Its antigen is not yet known. No much larger clone is present one base from it, and per-base qualities are unavailable. The treatment or condition label on this specimen signifies: live attenuated yellow fever vaccine strain. At every blood-draw timepoint, two biological replicates of bulk PBMCs were collected. PBMCs were isolated from peripheral blood using a standard Ficoll-Paque protocol. RNA was extracted with TriZol from bulk PBMCs, CD4 and CD8 fractions, and dextramer-positive and dextramer-negative fractions. Synthesis of TCR cDNA relied on 5'RACE template switching, a step that introduced a universal primer site along with unique molecular identifiers. Priming of cDNA synthesis was performed from both the TCR alpha and TCR beta constant segments. Libraries were amplified in two PCR steps, with sample barcodes and sequencing adapters added in the second step. Sequencing of libraries was done on Illumina HiSeq 2500 (2x100 bp) or NovaSeq (2x150 bp). The paper's processing steps were these. MIGEC handled demultiplexing of reads and collapsing into UMI consensus sequences, while MiXCR performed V(D)J alignment. Clonotypes responding to the vaccine were identified with edgeR on replicate PBMC samples, with the criteria of FDR below 0.01 and a log2 fold change above 5 up to day 15. Each bulk clonotype was labeled CD4 or CD8 based on which sequenced repertoire, CD4 or CD8, contained the clonotype at higher abundance. TCRdb reanalyzed the raw reads on its own, using fastp at Q25 for trimming and MiXCR for clone calling, and kept in-frame beta chains. Under each unique CDR3 protein, matching rows form one entry showing the most common genes and DNA. It is TCRdb's table, rather than the study itself, that gives the V and J calls and clone size. The sample profile shows approximately 580,000 distinct CDR3 sequences; 17% of them were found once. In total, the top ten clones hold roughly 17% of the sample.

The sample comes from a study of T cells after yellow fever vaccination (dated by TCRdb to about 2019). Study-wide context: The SMART-Seq v4 Ultra Low Input RNA kit was used to prepare libraries from fractions with low cell numbers. Bulk TCR alpha and beta repertoires were sequenced longitudinally to track T-cell clones before and after primary and booster YFV17D yellow fever vaccination. Blood samples were taken at several timepoints before and after primary and secondary immunization, and bulk PBMC replicates and cell subsets were isolated. Two healthy male donors made up the cohort, one aged 18 to 29 years and the other aged 30 to 40 years. Broader findings and caveats from the paper: Only a couple of donors were included in the study, so the extent to which the findings can be generalized is limited. A small fraction of clonotypes showed up in both the CD4 and CD8 compartments, probably as a result of convergent recombination. Computational filtering was needed because FACS-sorted repertoires could contain abundant contaminating clonotypes from the bulk population. Most clones expanded after primary vaccination were re-detected after the booster (just under 97% of CD4 and about 88% of CD8), suggesting broad memory maintenance. Compared with the primary T-cell response, the secondary T-cell response was weaker but faster, peaking on day 5 rather than day 15.

Cut back by 8 bases and 4 bases, the V and J ends lie 15 bases apart. The germline V gene encodes CDR1 MNHEY and CDR2 SVGEGT. The CDR3 has 14 amino acids, counting the end cysteine and phenylalanine. Only the CDR3 portion is preserved as DNA: 42 bases, with reading frame beginning at the first base. The sequencing used PBMCs, collected about 5 days after the first yellow fever vaccination. Recombination joined TRBV6-2 or TRBV6-3 with TRBJ2-1; possibly the D gene is TRBD1, per 6 matching bases. This receptor was obtained from a man aged 18-30 years who received the YFV17D yellow fever vaccine. The DNA sequence reads TGTGCCAGCCAAAGAAACCAGGGGTACAATGAGCAGTTCTTC. Translated, this gives CASQRNQGYNEQFF.